Described below is a single T cell receptor (beta chain) sequence and its context. Its cognate antigen has yet to be identified. No much larger clonotype is one base removed from it; base qualities were not supplied. The source of the sample is a study listed by TCRdb under 2016. The method behind the library was RT-PCR. Instrument on record: Illumina MiSeq. TCRdb took the public reads, trimmed them with fastp at Q25, ran MiXCR for clone calling and kept in-frame beta chains. Here each entry gathers all rows of one CDR3 protein and keeps the most common genes and DNA. This sample holds about 700,000 distinct CDR3 sequences; 12% to 15% were observed only once. About 3.6% of the sample is in the top ten clones. From its cysteine to its phenylalanine, the CDR3 spans 16 amino acids. Solely the CDR3 DNA is kept, with 48 bases framed from the first base. The CDR1 and CDR2 encoded by the germline V gene (reference sequence) are LNHDA and SQIVND. Trimmed from V: 0 bases; trimmed from J: 7 bases; junction bases lacking a gene match: 7.

The rearrangement joined TRBV19 to TRBJ1-2; 11 nucleotides in the junction match TRBD1. This TCR was sampled from a female donor in good health, serving as a healthy control. The sample taken for sequencing was memory CD4+ T cells from blood. The CDR3 region has the sequence CASSIDTGQGASGYTF. The sequenced DNA: TGTGCCAGTAGTATAGATACAGGACAGGGGGCGTCTGGCTACACCTTC.